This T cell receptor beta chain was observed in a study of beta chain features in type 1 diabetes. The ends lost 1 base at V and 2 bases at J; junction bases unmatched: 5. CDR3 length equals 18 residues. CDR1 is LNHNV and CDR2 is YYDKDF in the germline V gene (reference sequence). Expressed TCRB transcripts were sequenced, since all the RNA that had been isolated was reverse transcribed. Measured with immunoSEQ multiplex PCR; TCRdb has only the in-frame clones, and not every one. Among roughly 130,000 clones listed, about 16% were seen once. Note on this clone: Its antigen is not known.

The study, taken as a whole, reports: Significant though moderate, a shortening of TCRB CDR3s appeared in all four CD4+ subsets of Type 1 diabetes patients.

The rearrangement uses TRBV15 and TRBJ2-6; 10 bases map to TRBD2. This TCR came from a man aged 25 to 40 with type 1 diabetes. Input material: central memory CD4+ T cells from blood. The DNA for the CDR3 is TGTGCCACCAGCAGAGCCACTAGCGGGGTAACTGGGGCCAACGTCCTGACTTTC. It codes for CATSRATSGVTGANVLTF. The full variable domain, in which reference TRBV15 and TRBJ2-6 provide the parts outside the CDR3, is DAMVIQNPRYQVTQFGKPVTLSCSQTLNHNVMYWYQQKSSQAPKLLFHYYDKDFNNEADTPDNFQSRRPNTSFCFLDIRSPGLGDTAMYLCATSRATSGVTGANVLTFGAGSRLTVL.